This T cell receptor (beta chain) was observed in a study of blood T cell repertoires in COVID-19. The protocol was immunoSEQ multiplex PCR, while the TCRdb copy is restricted to in-frame clones and leaves out a portion. This sample has approximately 160,000 clones, with approximately 83% found just once. The CDR3 totals 16 residues. From germline, CDR1 is MNHEY and CDR2 SVGEGT. V shed 2 bases and J 9 bases; nucleotides not matched to a gene: 6. The source is a man in his 70s who had recovered from COVID-19. The chain employs TRBV6-2 or TRBV6-3 and TRBJ2-1, with 14 bases matching TRBD2. The specimen was peripheral blood. CDR3 residues: CASSYGGTSGRLEQFF. CDR3 nucleotides: TGTGCCAGCAGTTACGGAGGGACTAGCGGGAGACTTGAGCAGTTCTTC.